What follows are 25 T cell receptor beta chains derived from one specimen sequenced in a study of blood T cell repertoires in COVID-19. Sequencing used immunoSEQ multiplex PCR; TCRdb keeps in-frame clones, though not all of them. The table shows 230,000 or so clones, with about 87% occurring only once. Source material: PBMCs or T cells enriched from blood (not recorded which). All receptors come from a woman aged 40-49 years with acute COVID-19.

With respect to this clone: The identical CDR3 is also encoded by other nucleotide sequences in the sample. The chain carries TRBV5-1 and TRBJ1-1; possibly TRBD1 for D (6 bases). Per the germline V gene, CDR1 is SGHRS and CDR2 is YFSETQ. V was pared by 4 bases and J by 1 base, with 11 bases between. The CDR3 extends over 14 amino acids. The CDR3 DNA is TGCGCCAGCAGCGGACAAGGGGGGAACACTGAAGCTTTCTTT. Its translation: CASSGQGGNTEAFF.

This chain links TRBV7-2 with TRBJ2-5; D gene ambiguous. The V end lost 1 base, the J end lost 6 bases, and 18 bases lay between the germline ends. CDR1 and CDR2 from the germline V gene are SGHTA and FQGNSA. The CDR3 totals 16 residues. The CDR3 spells CASSLESQIREQTQYF. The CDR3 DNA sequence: TGTGCCAGCAGCTTAGAGTCACAGATCCGAGAACAGACCCAGTACTTC.

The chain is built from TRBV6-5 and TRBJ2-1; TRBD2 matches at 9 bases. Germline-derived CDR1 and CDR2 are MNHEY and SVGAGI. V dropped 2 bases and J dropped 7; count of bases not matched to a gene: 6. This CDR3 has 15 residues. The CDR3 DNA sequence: TGTGCCAGCAGTTACGAGGGACTAGCTGGGAATGAGCAGTTCTTC. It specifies CASSYEGLAGNEQFF.

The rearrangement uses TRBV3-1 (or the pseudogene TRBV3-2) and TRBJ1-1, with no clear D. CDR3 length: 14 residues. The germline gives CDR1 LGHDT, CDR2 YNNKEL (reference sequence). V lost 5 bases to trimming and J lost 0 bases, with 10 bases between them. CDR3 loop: CASSSAGMNTEAFF. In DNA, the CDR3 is TGTGCCAGCAGCTCGGCGGGCATGAACACTGAAGCTTTCTTT.

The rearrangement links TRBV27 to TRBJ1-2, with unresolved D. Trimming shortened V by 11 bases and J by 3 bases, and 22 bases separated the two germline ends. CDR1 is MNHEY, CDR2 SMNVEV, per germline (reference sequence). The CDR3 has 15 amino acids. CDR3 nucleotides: TGTGCCCGTAACCCCACGGAGCTTAAGTACTATGGCTACACCTTC. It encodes CARNPTELKYYGYTF.

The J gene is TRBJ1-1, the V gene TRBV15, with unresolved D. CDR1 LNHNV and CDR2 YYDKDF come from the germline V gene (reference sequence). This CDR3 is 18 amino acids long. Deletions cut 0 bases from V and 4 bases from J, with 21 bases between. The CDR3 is CATSRDSQVKVRGTEAFF. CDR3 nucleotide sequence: TGTGCCACCAGCAGAGATAGCCAGGTAAAGGTCCGGGGCACTGAAGCTTTCTTT.

The CDR3 loop is CASGQGTYGYTF. The CDR3 DNA reads TGTGCCAGCGGCCAGGGTACCTATGGCTACACCTTC. The genes are TRBV12-3 or TRBV12-4 and TRBJ1-2; a possible D gene is TRBD1 (5 bases). V was clipped by 8 bases and J by 4 bases, with 11 bases between them. The CDR3 runs to 12 residues.

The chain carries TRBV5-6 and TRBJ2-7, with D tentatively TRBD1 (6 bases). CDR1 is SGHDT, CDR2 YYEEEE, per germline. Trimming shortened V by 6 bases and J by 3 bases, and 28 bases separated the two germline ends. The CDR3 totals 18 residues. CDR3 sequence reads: CASTKLPPGSRGNYEQYV. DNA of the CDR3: TGTGCCAGCACCAAACTCCCCCCGGGGAGCAGGGGTAACTACGAGCAGTACGTC.

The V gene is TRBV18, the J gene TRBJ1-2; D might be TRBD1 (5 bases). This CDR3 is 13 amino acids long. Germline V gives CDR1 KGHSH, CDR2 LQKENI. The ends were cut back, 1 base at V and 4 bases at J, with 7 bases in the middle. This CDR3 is CASSPQDIYGYTF. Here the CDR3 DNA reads TGTGCCAGCTCACCACAGGACATCTATGGCTACACCTTC.

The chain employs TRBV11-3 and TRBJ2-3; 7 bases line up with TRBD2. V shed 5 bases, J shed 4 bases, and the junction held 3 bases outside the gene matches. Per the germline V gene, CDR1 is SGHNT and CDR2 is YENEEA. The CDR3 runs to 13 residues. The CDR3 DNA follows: TGTGCCAGCAGCAATGGGGGGGCAGATACGCAGTATTTT. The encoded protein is CASSNGGADTQYF. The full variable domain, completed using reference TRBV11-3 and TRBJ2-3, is EAGVVQSPRYKIIEKKQPVAFWCNPISGHNTLYWYLQNLGQGPELLIRYENEEAVDDSQLPKDRFSAERLKGVDSTLKIQPAELGDSAVYLCASSNGGADTQYFGPGTRLTVL.

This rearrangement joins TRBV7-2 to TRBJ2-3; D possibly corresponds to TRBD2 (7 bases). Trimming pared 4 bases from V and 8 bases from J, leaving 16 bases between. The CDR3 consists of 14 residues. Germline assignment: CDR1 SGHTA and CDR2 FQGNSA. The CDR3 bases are TGTGCCAGCAGCTCTGTAGGGGGGGGCGCTACGCAGTATTTT. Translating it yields CASSSVGGGATQYF.

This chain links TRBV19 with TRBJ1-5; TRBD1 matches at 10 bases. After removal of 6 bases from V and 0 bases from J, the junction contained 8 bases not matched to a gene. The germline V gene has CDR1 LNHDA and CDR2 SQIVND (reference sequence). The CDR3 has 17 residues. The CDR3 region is CASSSPGQGPSNQPQHF. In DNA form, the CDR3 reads TGTGCCAGTAGCTCGCCGGGACAGGGGCCTAGCAATCAGCCCCAGCATTTT.

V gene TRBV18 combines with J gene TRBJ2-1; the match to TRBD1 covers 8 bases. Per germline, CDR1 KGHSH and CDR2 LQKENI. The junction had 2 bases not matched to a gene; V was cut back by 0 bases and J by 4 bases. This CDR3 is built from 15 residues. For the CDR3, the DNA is TGTGCCAGCTCACCACCCGGGACAGGATACAATGAGCAGTTCTTC. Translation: CASSPPGTGYNEQFF.

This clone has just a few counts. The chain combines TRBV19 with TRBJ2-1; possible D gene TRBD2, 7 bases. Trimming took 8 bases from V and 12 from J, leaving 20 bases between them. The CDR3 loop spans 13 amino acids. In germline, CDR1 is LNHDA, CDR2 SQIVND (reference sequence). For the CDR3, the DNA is TGTGCCAGTGCCGGGGGGCCCCGGGAGCCGCAGTTCTTC. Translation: CASAGGPREPQFF. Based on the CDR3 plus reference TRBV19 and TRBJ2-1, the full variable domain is DGGITQSPKYLFRKEGQNVTLSCEQNLNHDAMYWYRQDPGQGLRLIYYSQIVNDFQKGDIAEGYSVSREKKESFPLTVTSAQKNPTAFYLCASAGGPREPQFFGPGTRLTVL.

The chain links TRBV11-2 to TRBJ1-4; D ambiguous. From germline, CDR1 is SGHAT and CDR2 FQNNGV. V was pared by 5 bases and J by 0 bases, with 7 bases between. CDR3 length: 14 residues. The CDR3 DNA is TGTGCCAGCAGCACACAGTCAACTAATGAAAAACTGTTTTTT. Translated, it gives CASSTQSTNEKLFF. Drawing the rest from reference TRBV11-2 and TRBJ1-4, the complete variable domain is EAGVAQSPRYKIIEKRQSVAFWCNPISGHATLYWYQQILGQGPKLLIQFQNNGVVDDSQLPKDRFSAERLKGVDSTLKIQPAKLEDSAVYLCASSTQSTNEKLFFGSGTQLSVL.

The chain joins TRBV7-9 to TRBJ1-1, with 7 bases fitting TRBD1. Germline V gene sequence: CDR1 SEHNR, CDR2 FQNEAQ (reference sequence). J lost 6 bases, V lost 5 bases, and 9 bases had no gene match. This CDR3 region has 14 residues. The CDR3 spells CASSLQGRYAEAFF. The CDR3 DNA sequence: TGTGCCAGCAGCCTACAGGGGAGGTACGCTGAAGCTTTCTTT.

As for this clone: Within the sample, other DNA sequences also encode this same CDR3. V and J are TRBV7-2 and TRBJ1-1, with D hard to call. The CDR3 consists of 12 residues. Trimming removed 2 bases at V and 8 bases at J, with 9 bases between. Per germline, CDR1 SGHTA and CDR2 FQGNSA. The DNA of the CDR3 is TGTGCCAGCAGCTTACGCAGGCCCGAAGCTTTCTTT. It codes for CASSLRRPEAFF.

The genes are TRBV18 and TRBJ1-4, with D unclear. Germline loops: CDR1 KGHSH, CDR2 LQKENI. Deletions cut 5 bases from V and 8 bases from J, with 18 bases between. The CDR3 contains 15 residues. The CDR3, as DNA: TGTGCCAGCTCAGTTTCCAGGCCCCCGGGAGAAAAACTGTTTTTT. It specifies CASSVSRPPGEKLFF.

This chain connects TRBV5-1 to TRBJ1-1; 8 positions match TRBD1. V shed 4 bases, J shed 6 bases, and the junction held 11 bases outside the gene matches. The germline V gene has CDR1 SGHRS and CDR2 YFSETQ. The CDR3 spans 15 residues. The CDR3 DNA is TGCGCCAGCAGCCCGACAGGGGATTTAACGGCTGAAGCTTTCTTT. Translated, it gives CASSPTGDLTAEAFF.

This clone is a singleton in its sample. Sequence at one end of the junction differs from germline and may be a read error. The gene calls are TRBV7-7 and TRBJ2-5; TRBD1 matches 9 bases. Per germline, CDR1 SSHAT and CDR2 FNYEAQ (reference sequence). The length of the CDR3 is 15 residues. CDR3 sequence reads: CASSWGDRAPETQYF. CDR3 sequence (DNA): TGTGCTAGCAGCTGGGGGGACAGGGCCCCAGAGACCCAGTACTTC.

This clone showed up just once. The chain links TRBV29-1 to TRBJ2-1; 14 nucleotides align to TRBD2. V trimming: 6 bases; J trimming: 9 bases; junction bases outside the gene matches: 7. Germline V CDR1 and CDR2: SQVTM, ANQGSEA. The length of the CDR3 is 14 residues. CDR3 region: CSVGGLAGVGEQFF. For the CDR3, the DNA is TGCAGCGTGGGGGGACTAGCGGGAGTTGGTGAGCAGTTCTTC.

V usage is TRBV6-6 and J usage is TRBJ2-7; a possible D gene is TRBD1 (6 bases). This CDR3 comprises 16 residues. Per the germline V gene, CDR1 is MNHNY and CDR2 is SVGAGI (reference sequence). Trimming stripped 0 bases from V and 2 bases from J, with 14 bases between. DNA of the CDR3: TGTGCCAGCAGTTACTCGGGCCAGGGGACCACCTACGAGCAGTACGTC. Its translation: CASSYSGQGTTYEQYV.

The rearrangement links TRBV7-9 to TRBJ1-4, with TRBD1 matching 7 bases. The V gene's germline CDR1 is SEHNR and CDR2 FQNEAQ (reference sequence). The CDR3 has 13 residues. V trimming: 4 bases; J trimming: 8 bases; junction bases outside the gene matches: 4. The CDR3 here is CASSWDSGEKLFF. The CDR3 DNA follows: TGTGCCAGCAGCTGGGACAGTGGGGAAAAACTGTTTTTT.

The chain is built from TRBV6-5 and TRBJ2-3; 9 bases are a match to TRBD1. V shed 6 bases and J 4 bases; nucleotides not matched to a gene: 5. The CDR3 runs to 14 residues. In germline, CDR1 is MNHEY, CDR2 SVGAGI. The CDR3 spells CASSQGQGPDTQYF. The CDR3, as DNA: TGTGCCAGCAGCCAGGGACAGGGTCCAGATACGCAGTATTTT.

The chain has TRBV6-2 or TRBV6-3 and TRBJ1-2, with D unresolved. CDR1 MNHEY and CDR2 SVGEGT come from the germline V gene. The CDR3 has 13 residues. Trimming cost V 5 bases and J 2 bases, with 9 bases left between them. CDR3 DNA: TGTGCCAGCAGTCATACAATGAACTATGGCTACACCTTC. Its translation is CASSHTMNYGYTF.